This entry is about one T cell receptor (beta chain). Its antigen is not identified. Sequenced by immunoSEQ multiplex PCR; TCRdb stores in-frame clones only, minus some. The sample records fewer than 300,000 clones, 88% being singletons. The data were taken from a study of cytomegalovirus exposure and HLA in healthy donors. Turning to the study itself: The 120 validation repertoires were produced on the same platform as the approximately 620 repertoires of the first cohort. This was reported in a later analysis. Notes on the study in general: The study listed under 200 cytomegalovirus-associated TCR beta chains. In vitro confirmation showed three CMV-associated chains to be CMV antigen specific. Some public TCRs appeared in many individuals, while most sequences were rare.

Deletions cut 5 bases from V and 3 bases from J, with 21 bases between. This CDR3 comprises 16 residues. Per the germline V gene, CDR1 is SGHRS and CDR2 is YFSETQ. The clonotype was recovered from a woman aged 18 to 35 in good health and CMV-seronegative. The chain couples TRBV5-1 to TRBJ2-7; tentatively, D is TRBD2 (6 bases). Sequenced sample: PBMCs. In DNA form, the CDR3 reads TGCGCCAGCAGTCCCCCAGGAGTAAGGGAGGACTACGAGCAGTACTTC. This gives the protein CASSPPGVREDYEQYF.